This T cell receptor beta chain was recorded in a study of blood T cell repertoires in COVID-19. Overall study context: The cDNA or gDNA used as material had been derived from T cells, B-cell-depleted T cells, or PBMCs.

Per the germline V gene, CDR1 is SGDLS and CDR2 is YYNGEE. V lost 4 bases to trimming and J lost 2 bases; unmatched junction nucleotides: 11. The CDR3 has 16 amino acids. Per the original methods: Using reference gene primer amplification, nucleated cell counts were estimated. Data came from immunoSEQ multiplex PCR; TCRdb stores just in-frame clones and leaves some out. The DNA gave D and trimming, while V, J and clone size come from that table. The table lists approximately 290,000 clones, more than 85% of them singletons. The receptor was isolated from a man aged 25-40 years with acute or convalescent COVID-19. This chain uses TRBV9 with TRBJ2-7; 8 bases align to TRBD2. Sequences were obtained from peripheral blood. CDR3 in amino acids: CASSPSPLAGPYEQYF. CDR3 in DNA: TGTGCCAGCAGCCCGAGTCCCCTAGCGGGCCCCTACGAGCAGTACTTC.